These T cell receptor beta chains were read from a single sample in a study of CD8 T cells in ankylosing spondylitis. TCRdb fed the 5' RACE reads into MiXCR, producing one record per CDR3 protein. The table lists about 510,000 distinct CDR3 sequences, about 5.2% of them singletons, with roughly 3.5% in the top ten. Sequenced: blood, either unsorted or a sorted T cell fraction (not recorded which). These receptors all come from a male donor with ankylosing spondylitis. CDR3s include the opening cysteine and the closing phenylalanine or tryptophan. Each record gives: J gene, D gene, clone size, V gene, CDR3 protein, CDR3 DNA. The D gene is left open where the match is weak. Clone size is shown for a subset of rows, as once, few, many or a class of expanded clone.

j_gene: TRBJ2-7
d_gene: TRBD1
abundance: many
v_gene: TRBV6-1
CDR3aa: CASSEAAPDRGYEQYF
CDR3nt: TGTGCCAGCAGTGAAGCTGCGCCGGACAGGGGTTACGAGCAGTACTTC

j_gene: TRBJ2-7
d_gene: TRBD2
abundance: .
v_gene: TRBV12-3/TRBV12-4
CDR3aa: CASSHGTSGYEQYF
CDR3nt: TGTGCCAGCAGCCATGGGACTAGCGGCTACGAGCAGTACTTC

j_gene: TRBJ1-4
d_gene: .
abundance: few
v_gene: TRBV2
CDR3aa: CASSERGEEEKLFF
CDR3nt: TGTGCCAGCAGTGAGAGGGGCGAGGAGGAAAAACTGTTTTTT

j_gene: TRBJ1-5
d_gene: .
abundance: few
v_gene: TRBV3-1
CDR3aa: CASSQGAGPQPQHF
CDR3nt: TGTGCCAGCAGCCAAGGGGCAGGGCCTCAGCCCCAGCATTTT

j_gene: TRBJ2-1
d_gene: .
abundance: few
v_gene: TRBV28
CDR3aa: CASRFSREQFF
CDR3nt: TGTGCCAGCAGATTCAGTAGGGAGCAGTTCTTC

j_gene: TRBJ1-1
d_gene: .
abundance: many
v_gene: TRBV6-2/TRBV6-3
CDR3aa: CASTPQGVNTEAFF
CDR3nt: TGTGCCAGCACCCCCCAGGGTGTGAACACTGAAGCTTTCTTT

j_gene: TRBJ2-7
d_gene: .
abundance: many
v_gene: TRBV12-3/TRBV12-4
CDR3aa: CASSRSRWYEQYF
CDR3nt: TGTGCCAGCAGTAGATCAAGATGGTACGAGCAGTACTTC

j_gene: TRBJ2-4
d_gene: TRBD1
abundance: many
v_gene: TRBV28
CDR3aa: CASSFPDRVQYF
CDR3nt: TGTGCCAGCAGTTTCCCTGACAGGGTTCAGTACTTC

j_gene: TRBJ1-2
d_gene: .
abundance: many
v_gene: TRBV28
CDR3aa: CASSSGGADSYGYTF
CDR3nt: TGTGCCAGCAGTTCCGGGGGGGCAGACTCCTATGGCTACACCTTC

j_gene: TRBJ2-1
d_gene: TRBD2
abundance: .
v_gene: TRBV9
CDR3aa: CASSVTGGRRYNEQFF
CDR3nt: TGTGCCAGCAGCGTAACGGGCGGGAGAAGGTACAATGAGCAGTTCTTC

j_gene: TRBJ2-7
d_gene: .
abundance: many
v_gene: TRBV11-2
CDR3aa: CASSPPMRASPNEQYF
CDR3nt: TGTGCCAGCAGCCCGCCCATGAGGGCCTCGCCCAACGAGCAGTACTTC

j_gene: TRBJ1-2
d_gene: .
abundance: many
v_gene: TRBV28
CDR3aa: CASSSPWYGYTF
CDR3nt: TGTGCCAGCAGTTCCCCATGGTATGGCTACACCTTC

j_gene: TRBJ1-1
d_gene: .
abundance: .
v_gene: TRBV7-9
CDR3aa: CASSLVGPFF
CDR3nt: TGTGCCAGCAGCTTAGTGGGACCTTTCTTT

j_gene: TRBJ2-5
d_gene: TRBD2
abundance: many
v_gene: TRBV28
CDR3aa: CASSHRLAGGLNRQETQYF
CDR3nt: TGTGCCAGCAGCCACAGACTAGCGGGGGGCCTGAACCGCCAAGAGACCCAGTACTTC

j_gene: TRBJ2-2
d_gene: .
abundance: many
v_gene: TRBV4-1
CDR3aa: CASSQDRAGELFF
CDR3nt: TGCGCCAGCAGCCAAGACAGGGCCGGGGAGCTGTTTTTT

j_gene: TRBJ2-7
d_gene: .
abundance: few
v_gene: TRBV29-1
CDR3aa: CSALGAGNYEQYF
CDR3nt: TGCAGCGCCCTGGGGGCAGGGAACTACGAGCAGTACTTC

j_gene: TRBJ2-2
d_gene: .
abundance: .
v_gene: TRBV29-1
CDR3aa: CSVQTTLRGAGELFF
CDR3nt: TGCAGCGTGCAGACTACCCTGAGGGGTGCCGGGGAGCTGTTTTTT

j_gene: TRBJ1-4
d_gene: .
abundance: many
v_gene: TRBV5-1
CDR3aa: CASSLGTSGEKLFF
CDR3nt: TGCGCCAGCAGCCTCGGGACCTCGGGGGAAAAACTGTTTTTT

j_gene: TRBJ2-2
d_gene: TRBD2
abundance: many
v_gene: TRBV6-2/TRBV6-3
CDR3aa: CASRGLAKTGELFF
CDR3nt: TGTGCCAGCAGAGGACTAGCGAAAACCGGGGAGCTGTTTTTT

j_gene: TRBJ2-7
d_gene: .
abundance: many
v_gene: TRBV4-3
CDR3aa: CASSQLPGDYEQYF
CDR3nt: TGCGCCAGCAGCCAACTCCCAGGGGACTACGAGCAGTACTTC

j_gene: TRBJ1-2
d_gene: .
abundance: many
v_gene: TRBV12-3/TRBV12-4
CDR3aa: CASSFSGPGYGYTF
CDR3nt: TGTGCCAGCAGTTTTTCAGGGCCCGGCTATGGCTACACCTTC

j_gene: TRBJ2-7
d_gene: .
abundance: many
v_gene: TRBV4-1
CDR3aa: CASSKTLTGSYEQYF
CDR3nt: TGCGCCAGCAGCAAAACCCTGACTGGCTCCTACGAGCAGTACTTC

j_gene: TRBJ2-2
d_gene: .
abundance: .
v_gene: TRBV3-1
CDR3aa: CASSQVMPPKPGELFF
CDR3nt: TGTGCCAGCAGCCAAGTTATGCCCCCAAAGCCCGGGGAGCTGTTTTTT

j_gene: TRBJ2-5
d_gene: TRBD2
abundance: many
v_gene: TRBV20-1
CDR3aa: CSARVLAGLGETQYF
CDR3nt: TGCAGTGCTAGAGTTCTAGCGGGATTGGGAGAGACCCAGTACTTC

j_gene: TRBJ2-7
d_gene: TRBD1
abundance: .
v_gene: TRBV20-1
CDR3aa: CSAAPPGGSYEQYF
CDR3nt: TGCAGTGCTGCCCCTCCAGGGGGCTCCTACGAGCAGTACTTC

j_gene: TRBJ1-2
d_gene: TRBD1
abundance: many
v_gene: TRBV6-1
CDR3aa: CASTSRGDRGYGYTF
CDR3nt: TGTGCCAGCACCAGCCGGGGGGACAGGGGCTATGGCTACACCTTC

j_gene: TRBJ2-7
d_gene: .
abundance: many
v_gene: TRBV20-1
CDR3aa: CSARRAAAPLREQYF
CDR3nt: TGCAGTGCTAGACGGGCTGCTGCGCCTCTCCGGGAGCAGTACTTC

j_gene: TRBJ1-2
d_gene: .
abundance: many
v_gene: TRBV20-1
CDR3aa: CSAEVPANYGYTF
CDR3nt: TGCAGTGCTGAGGTCCCAGCTAACTATGGCTACACCTTC

j_gene: TRBJ2-5
d_gene: .
abundance: many
v_gene: TRBV20-1
CDR3aa: CSAPRGFRETQYF
CDR3nt: TGCAGTGCTCCCCGCGGTTTTAGAGAGACCCAGTACTTC

j_gene: TRBJ1-2
d_gene: .
abundance: many
v_gene: TRBV7-2
CDR3aa: CASSAAEGPYYGYTF
CDR3nt: TGTGCCAGCAGCGCCGCAGAGGGGCCATACTATGGCTACACCTTC